The 21 T cell receptor beta chains in this list originate from one sample, sequenced in a study of blood T cell repertoires in COVID-19. Produced via immunoSEQ multiplex PCR; TCRdb's table is partial and in-frame only. The sample has around 230,000 clones; roughly 89% are singletons. Source material: PBMCs or T cells enriched from blood (not recorded which). The receptors were gathered from a woman aged 40 to 50 with acute COVID-19.

V is TRBV5-1 and J is TRBJ2-5, with TRBD1 matching 7 bases. The CDR3 spans 16 residues. After removal of 4 bases from V and 1 base from J, the junction contained 10 bases not matched to a gene. Germline V CDR1 and CDR2: SGHRS, YFSETQ. DNA for the CDR3: TGCGCCAGCAGCCCAGGGACAGCTCGTCTCCAAGAGACCCAGTACTTC. This codes for CASSPGTARLQETQYF.

The chain links TRBV5-5 to TRBJ1-3; D gene unclear. The germline V and J ends were trimmed by 2 bases and 2 bases, with 14 bases remaining between them. The CDR3 extends over 16 amino acids. Germline lookup yields CDR1 SGHKS and CDR2 YYEKEE (reference sequence). CDR3 protein: CASSFSLRSAGNTIYF. In nucleotides, the CDR3 is TGTGCCAGCAGCTTTTCGTTGAGGTCTGCTGGAAACACCATATATTTT.

V and J are TRBV12-5 and TRBJ2-5; perhaps TRBD1 as D (6 bases). V was clipped by 6 bases and J by 4 bases, with 24 bases between them. Germline CDR1 is LGHNT and CDR2 is FRNRAP. This CDR3 is 17 amino acids long. CDR3 sequence reads: CASGAGWGYGGVETQYF. DNA of the CDR3: TGTGCTAGTGGGGCCGGATGGGGGTATGGGGGCGTAGAGACCCAGTACTTC.

The chain has TRBV27 and TRBJ1-1; 8 bases match TRBD1. V shed 4 bases, J shed 2 bases, and the junction held 3 bases outside the gene matches. The CDR3 loop spans 14 amino acids. Germline lookup yields CDR1 MNHEY and CDR2 SMNVEV (reference sequence). The CDR3: CASSSTGANTEAFF. For the CDR3, the DNA is TGTGCCAGCAGTTCGACAGGGGCTAACACTGAAGCTTTCTTT.

J is TRBJ1-5 and V is TRBV6-5; D not resolved. Germline values: CDR1 MNHEY, CDR2 SVGAGI. CDR3 length equals 15 residues. V lost 4 bases and J lost 3, with 13 bases in between. CDR3 sequence reads: CASSSVGGLNQPQHF. The DNA of the CDR3 is TGTGCCAGCAGTTCGGTTGGAGGGCTCAATCAGCCCCAGCATTTT.

The CDR3, as DNA: TGTGCCAGCAGAGGGGACAGGGCCCTAGGCTACACCTTC. This codes for CASRGDRALGYTF. The chain carries TRBV12-3 or TRBV12-4 and TRBJ1-2; TRBD1 matches at 9 bases. The V gene end was trimmed by 6 bases and the J gene end by 8 bases; junction bases not matched to a gene: 7. The CDR3 spans 13 residues.

This clone has a handful of counts. This sequence joins TRBV30 and TRBJ1-1; the match to TRBD1 covers 9 bases. J was trimmed by 4 bases and V by 3 bases; bases with no gene match: 6. This CDR3 region has 14 residues. The germline CDR1 and CDR2 sequences are GTSNPN and SVGIG (reference sequence). The CDR3: CAWRRQGEGTEAFF. As DNA, the CDR3 is TGTGCCTGGAGGCGACAGGGGGAGGGCACTGAAGCTTTCTTT.

V gene TRBV3-1 (or the pseudogene TRBV3-2) combines with J gene TRBJ2-7; TRBD2 might be the D (5 bases). There are 16 residues in the CDR3. Per the germline V gene, CDR1 is LGHDT and CDR2 is YNNKEL (reference sequence). The V end was cut by 2 bases, the J end by 3 bases, with 17 bases between. The CDR3, as DNA: TGTGCCAGCAGCCAAAACCCCTCTCCGGGAAACTACGAGCAGTACTTC. It yields the protein CASSQNPSPGNYEQYF.

The chain employs TRBV3-1 (or the pseudogene TRBV3-2) and TRBJ1-6; D is perhaps TRBD1 (5 bases). This CDR3 has 17 residues. The V end lost 3 bases, the J end lost 6 bases, and 18 bases lay between the germline ends. CDR1 LGHDT and CDR2 YNNKEL come from the germline V gene (reference sequence). The CDR3 sequence is CASSHDSGAFGNSPLHF. In DNA, the CDR3 is TGTGCCAGCAGCCATGATAGTGGGGCTTTTGGTAATTCACCCCTCCACTTT.

The V and J genes are TRBV24-1 and TRBJ2-1, with 9 bases fitting TRBD2. Trimming removed 9 bases from V and 9 bases from J; junction bases left unmatched: 14. The CDR3 extends over 15 amino acids. Germline V gives CDR1 KGHDR, CDR2 SFDVKD. The CDR3 region is CATAGASGAQAEQFF. DNA of the CDR3: TGTGCCACCGCCGGCGCTAGCGGGGCCCAGGCTGAGCAGTTCTTC.

The CDR3 loop is CASSQLGQGFGYTF. The CDR3 DNA follows: TGTGCCAGCAGCCAACTGGGACAGGGGTTTGGCTACACCTTC. J is TRBJ1-2 and V is TRBV3-1 (or the pseudogene TRBV3-2); the match to TRBD1 covers 10 bases. CDR3 size: 14 residues. Unmatched junction bases numbered 4, after V lost 2 bases and J lost 7 bases. From germline, CDR1 is LGHDT and CDR2 YNNKEL (reference sequence).

The rearrangement joins TRBV7-2 to TRBJ1-2; D ambiguous. Per the germline V gene, CDR1 is SGHTA and CDR2 is FQGNSA. This CDR3 spans 15 amino acids. Trimming left V 2 bases short and J 4 bases short, with 14 bases between. The CDR3 bases are TGTGCCAGCAGCTTATATCTACAGAGAAGCTATGGCTACACCTTC. It encodes CASSLYLQRSYGYTF.

The CDR3 sequence is CASSLGALTVAHGYTF. In nucleotides, the CDR3 is TGTGCCAGCAGCTTAGGGGCCCTGACAGTAGCCCATGGCTACACCTTC. This rearrangement joins TRBV7-9 to TRBJ1-2, with D possibly TRBD1 on 5 matching bases. Per the germline V gene, CDR1 is SEHNR and CDR2 is FQNEAQ (reference sequence). CDR3 length: 16 amino acids. Trimming took off 1 base at V and 6 bases at J, with 18 bases between the two ends.

The chain is built from TRBV6-4 and TRBJ2-7; TRBD1 aligns across 10 bases. Germline values: CDR1 MRHNA, CDR2 SNTAGT. The CDR3 extends over 16 amino acids. V lost 0 bases, J lost 5 bases, and 7 bases stayed unmatched. In DNA form, the CDR3 reads TGTGCCAGCAGTGACTCGACGGGGACAGGGGAAGACGAGCAGTACGTC. The encoded protein is CASSDSTGTGEDEQYV.

The V call is TRBV6-2 or TRBV6-3, the J call TRBJ1-6; 7 positions agree with TRBD1. The V gene's germline CDR1 is MNHEY and CDR2 SVGEGT. The CDR3 extends over 17 amino acids. The trim removed 4 bases at V and 7 bases at J, leaving 13 bases unmatched. CDR3 in DNA: TGTGCCAGCAGTTTACTTTACAGGGGCTTGCTGAATTCACCCCTCCACTTT. Translating gives CASSLLYRGLLNSPLHF.

V gene TRBV20-1 combines with J gene TRBJ2-1; TRBD2 agrees at 8 bases. CDR1 and CDR2 from the germline V gene are DFQATT and SNEGSKA (reference sequence). The V and J ends lost 3 bases and 5 bases, in that order; junction bases with no gene match: 9. The CDR3 runs to 15 residues. The CDR3 sequence: CSASGQSSGDNEQFF. In nucleotides, the CDR3 is TGCAGTGCTAGTGGTCAGAGTAGCGGGGACAATGAGCAGTTCTTC.

This chain links TRBV7-8 with TRBJ1-6; 10 bases are a match to TRBD1. Unmatched junction bases numbered 15, after V lost 4 bases and J lost 9 bases. Germline V gene lookup returns CDR1 SGHVS and CDR2 FQNEAQ. The CDR3 is made up of 18 amino acids. This chain's CDR3 is CASSSDRGRRLTGSPLHF. The CDR3 DNA reads TGTGCCAGCAGCTCCGACAGGGGGCGAAGGTTAACCGGTTCACCCCTCCACTTT.

V and J are TRBV18 and TRBJ2-6; maybe TRBD2 (5 bases). CDR1 and CDR2 from the germline V gene are KGHSH and LQKENI. The CDR3 is made up of 16 amino acids. The V gene lost 2 bases and the J gene lost 2 bases, with 10 bases spanning the gap. The CDR3 nucleotides read TGTGCCAGCTCACCAGTCGCCGGGGCTGGGGCCAACGTCCTGACTTTC. It translates to CASSPVAGAGANVLTF.

This clone came up once. The chain uses TRBV19 and TRBJ1-5; tentative D call: TRBD1 (6 bases). V dropped 5 bases and J dropped 6 bases, with 14 bases sitting between them. The CDR3 length is 14 residues. The germline gives CDR1 LNHDA, CDR2 SQIVND (reference sequence). For the CDR3, the DNA is TGTGCCAGTAGTTTGGACAGCGAGAGTCAGCCCCAGCATTTT. It yields the protein CASSLDSESQPQHF.

CDR3 DNA sequence: TGTGCCAGCAGCGGTTACAGGGGGGGAGTCACTGAAGCTTTCTTT. Residues: CASSGYRGGVTEAFF. The chain links TRBV9 to TRBJ1-1; TRBD1 matches 8 bases. Germline lookup yields CDR1 SGDLS and CDR2 YYNGEE. This CDR3 region has 15 residues. The V segment lost 3 bases and the J segment 4 bases; nucleotides outside the gene matches: 8.

The chain uses TRBV27 and TRBJ1-1; perhaps TRBD1 as D (6 bases). Germline CDR1 is MNHEY and CDR2 is SMNVEV (reference sequence). The germline V and J ends were trimmed by 7 bases and 6 bases, with 15 bases remaining between them. CDR3 length: 13 amino acids. Here the CDR3 reads CASTSGTRPEAFF. CDR3 nucleotides: TGTGCCAGCACCTCCGGGACACGACCTGAAGCTTTCTTT.